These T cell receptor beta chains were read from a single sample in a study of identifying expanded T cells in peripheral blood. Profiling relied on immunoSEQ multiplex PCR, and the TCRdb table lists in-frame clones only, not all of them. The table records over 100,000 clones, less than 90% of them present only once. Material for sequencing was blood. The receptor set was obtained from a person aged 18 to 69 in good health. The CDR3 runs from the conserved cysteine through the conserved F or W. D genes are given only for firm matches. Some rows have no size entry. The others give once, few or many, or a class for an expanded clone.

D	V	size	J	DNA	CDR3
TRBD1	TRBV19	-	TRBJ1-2	TGTGCCAGTAGTACCCGACAGGGGCCCGACTATGGCTACACCTTC	CASSTRQGPDYGYTF
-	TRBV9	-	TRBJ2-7	TGTGCCAGCAGCGTAGACCAACACCGGGAGCAGTACTTC	CASSVDQHREQYF
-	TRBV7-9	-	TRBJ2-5	TGTGCCAGCAAATCCGGGGCGGACCAAGAGACCCAGTACTTC	CASKSGADQETQYF
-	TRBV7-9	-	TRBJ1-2	TGTGCCAGCAGCTTGGCAGTGGACTATGGCTACACCTTC	CASSLAVDYGYTF
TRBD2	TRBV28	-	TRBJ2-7	TGTGCCAGCAGTTTATATGCTAGCGGGAAAGACGAGCAGTACTTC	CASSLYASGKDEQYF
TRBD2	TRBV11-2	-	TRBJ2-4	TGTGCCAGCAGCCCAGCACTAGCGATAAACATTCAGTACTTC	CASSPALAINIQYF
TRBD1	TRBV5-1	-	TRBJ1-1	TGCGCCAGCAGCCCCACCGGACAGGGAATGAACACTGAAGCTTTCTTT	CASSPTGQGMNTEAFF
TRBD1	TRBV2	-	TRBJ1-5	TGTGCCAGCAGGGGACAGGGTAATCAGCCCCAGCATTTT	CASRGQGNQPQHF
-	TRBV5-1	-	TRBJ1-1	TGCGCCAGCAGCTTTCAGGGAGGCACTGAAGCTTTCTTT	CASSFQGGTEAFF
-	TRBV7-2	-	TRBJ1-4	TGTGCCAGCAGCAATACACCCGAGACAGCAACTAATGAAAAACTGTTTTTT	CASSNTPETATNEKLFF
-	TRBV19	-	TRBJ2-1	TGTGCCAGTACAAGGGCAGGGGTGGACAATGAGCAGTTCTTC	CASTRAGVDNEQFF
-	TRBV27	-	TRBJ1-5	TGTGCCAGCAGTCCCCTTTTCCGGCAGCCCCAGCATTTT	CASSPLFRQPQHF
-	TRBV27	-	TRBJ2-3	TGTGCCAGCACATTAACGGGGGCCTCGAGCACAGATACGCAGTATTTT	CASTLTGASSTDTQYF
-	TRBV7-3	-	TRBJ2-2	TGTGCCAGCAGCTTAACACCGGGGGGCAACACCGGGGAGCTGTTTTTT	CASSLTPGGNTGELFF
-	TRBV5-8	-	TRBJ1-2	TGTGCCAGCAGCTTCACGGAAACTAACTATGGCTACACCTTC	CASSFTETNYGYTF
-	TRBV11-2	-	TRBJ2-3	TGTGCCAGCAGCTTAGATCATAAAGATACGCAGTATTTT	CASSLDHKDTQYF
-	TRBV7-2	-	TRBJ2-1	TGTGCCAGCAGCTTTAGCTCAGGGACCAATGAGCAGTTCTTC	CASSFSSGTNEQFF
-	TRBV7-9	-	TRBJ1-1	TGTGCCAGCAGCTTATGGCGGGCCCTGGGCACTGAAGCTTTCTTT	CASSLWRALGTEAFF
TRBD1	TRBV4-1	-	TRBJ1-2	TGCGCCAGCAGCCAGGGGGACAGGAACTATGGCTACACCTTC	CASSQGDRNYGYTF
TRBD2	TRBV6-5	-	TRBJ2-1	TGTGCCAGCAAAACTAGCGGGAGGGCGTACAATGAGCAGTTCTTC	CASKTSGRAYNEQFF
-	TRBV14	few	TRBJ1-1	TGTGCCAGCAGCAAAGCGACCCAGAACACTGAAGCTTTCTTT	CASSKATQNTEAFF
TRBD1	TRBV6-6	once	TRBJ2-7	TGTGCCAGCAGCCAGGACAGGGCGAAGTCCTACGAGCAGTACTTC	CASSQDRAKSYEQYF
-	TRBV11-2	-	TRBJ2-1	TGTGCCAGCAGCTTAGAGTCTGGGATCGTCAATGAGCAGTTCTTC	CASSLESGIVNEQFF
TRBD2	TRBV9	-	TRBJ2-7	TGTGCCAGCAGCGTATTCGGGCTAGCGGGGAGTGAGCAGTACTTC	CASSVFGLAGSEQYF
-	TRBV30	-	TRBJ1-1	TGTGCCTGGATATTGTGGAACACTGAAGCTTTCTTT	CAWILWNTEAFF
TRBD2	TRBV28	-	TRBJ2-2	TGTGCCAGCTCAAGTCCGGGGGGAGTTAACACCGGGGAGCTGTTTTTT	CASSSPGGVNTGELFF
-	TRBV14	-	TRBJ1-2	TGTGCCAGCAGCCAGGACACGAAGAACTATGGCTACACCTTC	CASSQDTKNYGYTF
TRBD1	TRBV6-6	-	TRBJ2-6	TGTGCCAGCAGTTCGACAGGGTCCGGGGCCAACGTCCTGACTTTC	CASSSTGSGANVLTF
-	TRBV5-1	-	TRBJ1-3	TGCGCCAGCAGCTTGGGAGGGGACGACTCTGGAAACACCATATATTTT	CASSLGGDDSGNTIYF
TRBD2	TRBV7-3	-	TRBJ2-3	TGTGCCAGCAGCTTAAAGGGGACTAGCGGGGGTGGCACAGATACGCAGTATTTT	CASSLKGTSGGGTDTQYF
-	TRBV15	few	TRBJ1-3	TGTGCCACCAGCAGAGGTTCGGGTGGAAACACCATATATTTT	CATSRGSGGNTIYF
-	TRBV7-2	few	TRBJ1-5	TGTGCCAGCAGCTTAGGGACGGGTTACAATCAGCCCCAGCATTTT	CASSLGTGYNQPQHF
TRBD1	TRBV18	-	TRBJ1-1	TGTGCCAGCTCACTAAGAATAGTGACAGGGGGCCGGAACACTGAAGCTTTCTTT	CASSLRIVTGGRNTEAFF
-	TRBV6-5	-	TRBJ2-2	TGTGCCAGCAGCGATAGGGGGAACGTCGGGGAGCTGTTTTTT	CASSDRGNVGELFF